This T cell receptor beta chain was obtained from a study of cytomegalovirus exposure and HLA in healthy donors (dated 2017 in TCRdb). In terms of the full investigation: According to an earlier analysis of several hundred of the donors, about 179 million T cells yielded 120 million or so unique TCR beta sequences and about 300 Gb of sequence data. To predict cytomegalovirus infection status, the study combined high-throughput TCR immunosequencing, statistical association of individual TCRs with disease status, and machine learning. The study used immunosequencing to profile the T cell repertoires of 666 subjects and linked those repertoires to cytomegalovirus serostatus. A later genetic analysis used genome-wide SNP genotypes for 398 of the 666 donors, treating that subset as a discovery cohort. All discovery cohort repertoires had been generated using a single sequencing platform. Alongside the repertoire data, information on donor age, sex, ethnicity and CMV serostatus was compiled. To decide whether each TCR beta V gene segment behaved as functional or pseudogenic, an earlier analysis of 587 of the donors relied on high-throughput TCR beta sequencing. Rather than using new phenotypic data, the later analysis identified candidate immune exposures from TCR beta sequences and from how often those sequences occurred across donors. Among the roughly 400 genotyped donors, approximately 76% belonged to the genetic ancestry cluster associated with self-reported Caucasian donors. An early release that covered roughly 600 HLA-typed donors contained about 300 gigabases of sequencing data and 85 million to 100 million unique TCR sequences. Among about 400 genotyped donors of the cohort, an average of approximately 240,000 unique TCR beta nucleotide sequences was sequenced per donor, of which roughly 18% were non-productive. The study aimed to test whether signatures of past pathogen exposure could be identified by cataloging public T cell receptors. A separate validation cohort of roughly 110 different subjects was used in addition to the approximately 670-subject first cohort. A handful of DR-DQ haplotypes were handled as single units for association and clustering because linkage in the cohort was strong. Typing coverage varied by locus: roughly 620-640 donors for A, B, C, DRB1 and DQB1; roughly 500 for DQA1; over 600 for DPA1; fewer than 480 for DPB1. To study patterns of TCR occurrence, a later analysis re-analyzed previously published TCR beta repertoires from 666 donors and added high-resolution HLA genotyping. Both class I and class II loci were covered by HLA typing, at four-digit resolution. Findings and caveats that apply to the study as a whole: A further reported finding was that TCR beta sequences accurately predicted the HLA-A and HLA-B alleles for most subjects in the first cohort. A later analysis found that most CMV-associated TCR beta chains appeared HLA-restricted, with HLA associations seemingly driven largely by CMV exposure. In a later analysis, about 16,000 TCR beta sequences were associated with specific HLA alleles at a false discovery rate of 0.05. An association between a missense DCLRE1C variant and V-gene and J-gene trimming of TCR beta chains was found in a later genetic analysis and replicated in an independent cohort. According to the authors, the approach could potentially be generalized to other disease states and immunological phenotypes. Broadly in line with IMGT annotations, most TCR beta V segments showed up in productive rearrangements about 90% or about 30% of the time in an earlier analysis of a few hundred of the donors. A later analysis reported that several top co-occurrence clusters appeared linked to parvovirus B19, influenza, CMV and Epstein-Barr virus. A total of some 180 TCR beta chains were listed by the study as associated with cytomegalovirus. Strong co-occurrence of HLA alleles, especially DR and DQ, made assigning TCR associations to individual alleles difficult. The earlier analysis of some 560 of the donors excluded 15 to 20 rarely observed V segments, including chromosome 9 orphons, because counts were too low. Most TCR sequences were observed very rarely across donors, whereas some public TCRs were present in many individuals. This cohort had only TCR beta chains sequenced, and the lack of alpha or paired-chain data limited which features could be detected. The classifier was reported to diagnose cytomegalovirus status with high specificity and sensitivity in both the original and validation cohorts. Linkage disequilibrium might explain the correlated functional status among segregating V segments, but an unknown experimental factor could not be ruled out. Because HLA typing was missing for some donors at each locus, association tests included only the typed subset. In a later analysis, HLA-associated TCR beta chains showed more clonal expansion and lower generation probabilities than non-associated chains that were equally common. A few of the identified cytomegalovirus-associated TCR beta chains were confirmed in vitro to be specific for cytomegalovirus antigens. A cluster of highly shared sequence variants was judged likely to represent a technical artifact of the sequencing pipeline. Presence/absence analyses assumed roughly uniform sequencing depth across donors, an assumption that may not hold. A later genetic analysis reported fewer N-insertions in productive TCRs among donors in an Asian-associated ancestry cluster than the 666-donor mean. CMV serostatus was the only immune exposure information available for the cohort. A later analysis found that TCR association rates varied across HLA loci, with DRB1 alleles showing the most associated TCRs and HLA-C alleles the fewest.

This clone was found once. Its antigen target is currently unknown. There are no base qualities to consult, and no much larger clone falls within one base. The library was made by the immunoSEQ multiplex PCR assay. For the multiplex PCR, a mixture combining 60 forward primers for TCR Vbeta segments and 13 reverse primers for TCR Jbeta segments was used. The CDR3 region of rearranged TCR beta genes was amplified from genomic DNA with a multiplex PCR assay. Amplified TCR beta libraries were sequenced as 87-base-pair reads on the Illumina HiSeq System. The published analysis was carried out like this. Across the roughly 670 repertoires, a later analysis counted 78 million or so unique TCR beta chains, around 11 million of which were shared by at least two donors. Raw reads were error-corrected and collapsed into unique sequences by a nearest-neighbor algorithm in which closely related sequences were merged to remove PCR and sequencing errors. CDR3 sequences were aligned to IMGT reference sequences to assign V, D and J gene segments. For a sequence to be retained, a match of at least six nucleotides to both a V gene segment and a J gene segment was required. Rearrangements were called productive when the CDR3 lacked stop codons and stayed in frame with V and J; all others were non-productive. Following IMGT convention, CDR3 was defined as the stretch from the second conserved V-encoded cysteine up to the conserved J-encoded phenylalanine. In an earlier analysis of 587 of the donors, sequences lacking an unambiguous match to a single V gene segment were excluded. An earlier analysis of under 750 of the donors called V segments functional above 56.7% productive rearrangements and segregating when the between-donor standard deviation exceeded 5%. To diagnose cytomegalovirus status from the catalog of TCR beta chain sequences, a statistical classification framework was built. In a later analysis, V and J genes were assigned by comparing TCR nucleotide sequences against IMGT/GENE-DB human TR gene sequences. Using the TCRdist pipeline, a later analysis assigned CDR3 sequences along with most-parsimonious VDJ recombination scenarios. In a later analysis, every TCR beta chain was defined by the combination of its CDR3 amino acid sequence and its V-gene family, and reads without a unique V-gene family were dropped. In a later analysis, approximately 590 highly shared, low-generation-probability nucleotide sequences were removed to address suspected cross-contamination and a sequencing artifact. In a later analysis, a clonal expansion index was calculated for each public chain from normalized within-repertoire ranks of inferred template counts. In a later analysis, generation probabilities were computed using a VDJ recombination model fitted to out-of-frame rearrangements, and the results were checked against IGoR. In a later analysis, hypergeometric tests were used to score TCR-TCR, TCR-HLA and TCR-CMV co-occurrence, with a repertoire-size bias correction applied to TCR pairs. In a later analysis, false discovery rates were estimated by permuting HLA or CMV assignments 20 times. In a later analysis, co-occurring TCRs were grouped using DBSCAN, with TCRdist sequence similarity added in when clustering inside HLA-allele-positive subsets. Repertoires with fewer than 30,000 or more than 120,000 public chains, plus five repertoires with anomalous nucleotide sharing, were excluded from co-occurrence clustering. Here the immuneACCESS table is served through TCRdb, limited to in-frame sequences with V and J called. Missing clones are a known gap in these copies; in checked studies unresolved V genes cover under half, and the rest lacks a known reason. V and J calls plus clone size are reproduced from that table; the DNA served to infer D and trimming. The sample has a few hundred thousand clones on record, approximately 78% of them singletons. The top ten clonotypes cover around 3% of the sample.

The cohort comprised some 700 healthy bone marrow donors. At the time of sampling, every cohort member was nominally healthy, though immune exposures that went unrecorded were likely present. The donor was CMV seronegative and was included in the group of around 320 seronegative cohort members. A peripheral blood sample was collected from each donor, and TCR beta sequencing was performed on peripheral blood mononuclear cells. The Qiagen DNeasy Blood Extraction Kit was used to extract genomic DNA from the blood cell samples. This receptor was identified in a man aged 30-40 years in good health and CMV-seronegative. The sample consisted of PBMCs.

In nucleotide form, the sequence is TGTGCCAGCAGTTTAAATGGGGGCGCGGGCGGGGAGCTGTTTTTT. The encoded protein is CASSLNGGAGGELFF. Recombination connected TRBV27 to TRBJ2-2; TRBD1 is a weak D gene call, 6 bases matching. CDR1 MNHEY and CDR2 SMNVEV are derived from the germline V gene (reference sequence). The CDR3 spans 15 residues, from the cysteine through the phenylalanine. Only the CDR3 part of the read is kept: 45 bases, read in frame from the first base. The junction shows trimming of 2 bases on V and 7 bases on J, plus 14 bases between the germline ends.